These T cell receptor beta chains were read from a single sample in a study of glioma-infiltrating T cells after dendritic cell vaccination. Data came from immunoSEQ multiplex PCR; TCRdb stores just in-frame clones and leaves some out. The sample has approximately 48,000 clones; about 89% are singletons. The material was blood, obtained after dendritic cell vaccination. The receptors stem from a human donor with glioblastoma. Each CDR3 is given with its conserved first and last residue. A D gene is named only where the DNA matches it firmly. Size is omitted from some rows. Given values are once, few, many or a class for expanded clones.

>TRBD1|TRBV28|16|TRBJ1-2|NA
TGTGCCAGCGGGGGCCTGACAGGGGGCGCGGGTTATGGCTACACCTTC
CASGGLTGGAGYGYTF
>NA|TRBV19|18|TRBJ2-7|NA
TGTGCCAGTAGTAAAAAAAATCCCCCAGGGGCGGGAGTGGGGGAGCAGTACTTC
CASSKKNPPGAGVGEQYF
>TRBD2|TRBV14|15|TRBJ2-1|NA
TGTGCCAGCAGCCAAGTGATGAGTGGGAGGGCCACGCCCGTCTTC
CASSQVMSGRATPVF
>NA|TRBV7-2|15|TRBJ2-1|NA
TGTGCCAGCAGCCAGGACATGAGCTCCTACAATGAGCAGTTCTTC
CASSQDMSSYNEQFF
>TRBD1|TRBV19|14|TRBJ2-7|NA
TGTGCCAGTTCCTCTGGCAGGGGGAGAGGCGAGCAGTACTTC
CASSSGRGRGEQYF
>TRBD2|TRBV7-9|16|TRBJ2-1|NA
TGTGCCAGCAGTCTCCCGGGACTAGCGGTATTCAATGAGCAGTTCTTC
CASSLPGLAVFNEQFF
>TRBD1|TRBV7-9|15|TRBJ2-1|NA
TGTGCCAGCAGCTATGCGGAACAGGGGGCGTATGAGCAGTTCTTC
CASSYAEQGAYEQFF
>TRBD1|TRBV6-1|12|TRBJ1-2|few
TGTGCCACGCACAGGGGGCGAGCGGGCTACACCTTC
CATHRGRAGYTF
>NA|TRBV6-5|13|TRBJ2-5|NA
TGTGCCAGCAGCCGAGTGGGCAGGCAGACCCAGTACTTC
CASSRVGRQTQYF
>TRBD2|TRBV6-5|15|TRBJ2-5|NA
TGTGCCAGCAGTTATGCGGGAGCGGTGGGAGAGACCCAGTACTTC
CASSYAGAVGETQYF
>NA|TRBV6-5|14|TRBJ2-7|NA
TGTGCCAGCACCCACCTACAGGGTTCCTACGAGCAGTACTTC
CASTHLQGSYEQYF
>NA|TRBV27|16|TRBJ1-5|NA
TGTGCCAGCAGTTTATTGAGGGCCCGAGGCAATCAGCCCCAGCATTTT
CASSLLRARGNQPQHF
>TRBD2|TRBV4-2|19|TRBJ2-7|NA
TGTGCCAGCAGCCAAGATCCCCCCGGGAGGGCCCCCTCGTCGGGGGAGCAGTACTTC
CASSQDPPGRAPSSGEQYF
>NA|TRBV7-3|15|TRBJ1-3|NA
TGTGCCAGCAGCTTAATGGGGGGAACTGGAAACACCATATATTTT
CASSLMGGTGNTIYF
>NA|TRBV2|14|TRBJ1-5|NA
TGTGCCAGCAGTGTACTGGGGCTCAATCAGCCCCAGCATTTT
CASSVLGLNQPQHF
>NA|TRBV7-9|16|TRBJ1-1|NA
TGTGCCAGCAGCTTAGTAGGGGCTCCAGGGAACACTGAAGCTTTCTTT
CASSLVGAPGNTEAFF
>NA|TRBV10-3|15|TRBJ1-5|NA
TGTGCCATCAGTGAGTCGAGAGGAAGCAATCAGCCCCAGCATTTT
CAISESRGSNQPQHF
>NA|TRBV19|13|TRBJ1-5|NA
TGTGCCAGTAGTACCGGGGGGGAGCGGCCCCAGCATTTT
CASSTGGERPQHF
>NA|TRBV18|12|TRBJ2-2|NA
TGTGCCAGCTCACCAGGGAGCGGGGAGCTGTTTTTT
CASSPGSGELFF
>NA|TRBV14|14|TRBJ2-7|NA
TGTGCCAGCAGCCAAGATAAGGGGGTCAACGAGCAGTACTTC
CASSQDKGVNEQYF
>NA|TRBV7-8|15|TRBJ2-2|NA
TGTGCCAGCAGCCTACAGGGACATTACACCGGGGAGCTGTTTTTT
CASSLQGHYTGELFF
>TRBD2|TRBV18|17|TRBJ2-3|NA
TGTGCCAGCTCAGAGACTAGCGGCCGAGGGGGCACAGATACGCAGTATTTT
CASSETSGRGGTDTQYF
>TRBD1|TRBV18|14|TRBJ2-1|NA
TGTGCCAGCTCCCGAGTACAGGGGAACAATGAGCAGTTCTTC
CASSRVQGNNEQFF
>NA|TRBV27|16|TRBJ1-1|NA
TGTGCCAGCAGTTTTGTCGGTGGGGCAATGAACACTGAAGCTTTCTTT
CASSFVGGAMNTEAFF
>NA|TRBV11-1|14|TRBJ2-7|NA
TGTGCCAGTAGTGCCGGCCTAGCGCGGTACGAGCAGTACTTC
CASSAGLARYEQYF
>NA|TRBV27|15|TRBJ1-6|NA
TGTGCCAGCAGTTTATCGAACAGGTGGAATTCACCCCTCCACTTT
CASSLSNRWNSPLHF
>TRBD2|TRBV28|15|TRBJ2-1|NA
TGTGCCAGCAGTCCCCCAGCGGGAGGAACTAATGAGCAGTTCTTC
CASSPPAGGTNEQFF
>TRBD2|TRBV7-2|16|TRBJ2-5|NA
TGTGCCAGCAGCTTACGCACGACTAGCGGGAAAGAGACCCAGTACTTC
CASSLRTTSGKETQYF
>NA|TRBV21-1|21|TRBJ2-4|NA
TGTGCCAGCAGCAAAGAGCCGGATCATGGTAGCCGAATGGCAGCCAAAAACATTCAGTACTTC
CASSKEPDHGSRMAAKNIQYF
>NA|TRBV19|14|TRBJ1-1|NA
TGTGCCAGTAGTACGCCCGAGGGCTGGACTGAAGCTTTCTTT
CASSTPEGWTEAFF
>TRBD2|TRBV2|17|TRBJ2-3|NA
TGTGCCAGCAGGGTACGAGGGACTAGCGGGATCACAGATACGCAGTATTTT
CASRVRGTSGITDTQYF
>NA|TRBV27|14|TRBJ2-5|NA
TGTGCCAGCAGGACCTCAGGGATACAAGAGACCCAGTACTTC
CASRTSGIQETQYF
>NA|TRBV28|14|TRBJ1-4|NA
TGTGCCAGCAGTATTAGACAAATGAATGAAAAACTGTTTTTT
CASSIRQMNEKLFF
>NA|TRBV9|16|TRBJ2-7|NA
TGTGCCAGCAGCGTAGCTACAGGACGGGAGACCTACGAGCAGTACTTC
CASSVATGRETYEQYF
>NA|TRBV13|14|TRBJ1-2|NA
TGTGCCAGCAGCCCCGGCTCGGGTGGCTATGGCTACACCTTC
CASSPGSGGYGYTF
>NA|TRBV30|14|TRBJ2-3|NA
TGTGCCTGGAGTTACAGGGTTGAGGCAGATACGCAGTATTTT
CAWSYRVEADTQYF
>NA|TRBV15|12|TRBJ1-1|NA
TGTGCCACCAGCAGACGGGATATCGAAGCTTTCTTT
CATSRRDIEAFF
>TRBD2|TRBV9|15|TRBJ2-3|NA
TGTGCCAGCAGCGTTAAAAGCGGGAGCTTAGATACGCAGTATTTT
CASSVKSGSLDTQYF
>NA|TRBV7-2|12|TRBJ2-7|NA
TGTGCCAGCAGCTTAAAACTAGGCGAGCAGTACTTC
CASSLKLGEQYF
>TRBD1|TRBV10-3|12|TRBJ1-1|NA
TGTGCCATCAGCGTCCTCACAGGGGAGACTTTCTTT
CAISVLTGETFF
>TRBD1|TRBV5-1|15|TRBJ2-7|NA
TGCGCCAGCAGCTTTGGGACAGGGCAGGGGTACGAGCAGTACTTC
CASSFGTGQGYEQYF
>NA|TRBV28|14|TRBJ1-1|NA
TGTGCCAGCAGTTTCGGGACTGTGAACACTGAAGCTTTCTTT
CASSFGTVNTEAFF
>TRBD1|TRBV10-3|15|TRBJ1-5|NA
TGTGCCATCAGGGCCACCGGACAGGACAATCAGCCCCAGCATTTT
CAIRATGQDNQPQHF
>NA|TRBV12-5|14|TRBJ2-3|few
TGTGCTAGTGGTTTGGCCGGGTACACAGATACGCAGTATTTT
CASGLAGYTDTQYF
>NA|TRBV4-2|16|TRBJ1-6|once
TGTGCCAGCAGCCAGGAAACCGGGTCCTCCTCTTCACCCCTCCACTTT
CASSQETGSSSSPLHF
>NA|TRBV7-9|15|TRBJ1-2|once
TGTGCCAGCAGCCACCGGACAGCCCAGGACGATGGCTACACCTTC
CASSHRTAQDDGYTF
>NA|TRBV15|16|TRBJ2-7|NA
TGTGCCACCAGCAGAGATATCGCGGGGGCCCTCTACGAGCAGTACTTC
CATSRDIAGALYEQYF
>NA|TRBV18|14|TRBJ2-7|NA
TGTGCCAGCTCACCCCCCTACGATCGCTACGAGCAGTACTTC
CASSPPYDRYEQYF
>NA|TRBV19|15|TRBJ1-2|NA
TGTGCCAGTATTTCGGCCGCAGGGTCTCACTATGGCTACACCTTC
CASISAAGSHYGYTF
>NA|TRBV6-6|12|TRBJ1-1|NA
TGTGCCAGCAGTCCCAAGAACACTGAAGCTTTCTTT
CASSPKNTEAFF
>TRBD2|TRBV9|17|TRBJ2-3|NA
TGTGCCAGCAGCAACCCACGAAAGCGGGAGATGTCAGATACGCAGTATTTT
CASSNPRKREMSDTQYF
>NA|TRBV4-1|15|TRBJ1-3|few
TGCGCCAGCAGTCGGTTGCCTCACTCTGGAAACACCATATATTTT
CASSRLPHSGNTIYF
>NA|TRBV6-6|16|TRBJ1-1|NA
TGTGCCAGCAGTTCCGGGACAAGGGGGATGAACACTGAAGCTTTCTTT
CASSSGTRGMNTEAFF
>NA|TRBV19|14|TRBJ1-5|NA
TGTGCCAGTACACCAGGGGTTAGCAATCAGCCCCAGCATTTT
CASTPGVSNQPQHF
>NA|TRBV27|14|TRBJ1-1|NA
TGTGCCAGCAGTTTATCCCAGGGTCGCGTTGAAGCTTTCTTT
CASSLSQGRVEAFF